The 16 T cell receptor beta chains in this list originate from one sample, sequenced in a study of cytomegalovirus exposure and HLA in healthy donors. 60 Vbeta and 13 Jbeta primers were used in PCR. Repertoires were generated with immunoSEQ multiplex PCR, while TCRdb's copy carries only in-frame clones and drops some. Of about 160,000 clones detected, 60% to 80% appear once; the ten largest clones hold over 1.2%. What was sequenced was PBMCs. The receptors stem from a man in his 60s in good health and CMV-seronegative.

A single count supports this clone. This CDR3 is CASSYSSSGGEYEQYF. CDR3 nucleotides: TGTGCCAGCAGTTACTCGTCTAGCGGGGGGGAATACGAGCAGTACTTC. J is TRBJ2-5 and V is TRBV6-5; 12 bases match TRBD2. The J call may be incorrect, as the DNA end agrees better with TRBJ2-7. Germline V lookup: CDR1 MNHEY, CDR2 SVGAGI. This CDR3 spans 16 amino acids.

The CDR3 sequence is CASSKEGVRGTEAFF. The CDR3 nucleotides read TGTGCCAGCAGCAAAGAGGGGGTTAGGGGCACTGAAGCTTTCTTT. This chain joins TRBV21-1 and TRBJ1-1; TRBD1 is taken as the D call from the table, unchecked against the DNA. TRBV21-1 is described as a pseudogene. CDR3 size: 15 residues.

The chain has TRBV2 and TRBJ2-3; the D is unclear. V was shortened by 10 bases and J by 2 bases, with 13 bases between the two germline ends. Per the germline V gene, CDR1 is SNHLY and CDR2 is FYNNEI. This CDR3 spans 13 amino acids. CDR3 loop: CATLGRITDTQYF. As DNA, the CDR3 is TGTGCCACCCTTGGCAGGATCACAGATACGCAGTATTTT.

CDR3 sequence reads: CASSFGGITNEKLFF. DNA for the CDR3: TGTGCCAGCAGTTTTGGAGGGATTACTAATGAAAAACTGTTTTTT. V is TRBV27 and J is TRBJ1-4; D ambiguous. V was trimmed by 3 bases and J by 2 bases, leaving 10 bases between them. Germline loops: CDR1 MNHEY, CDR2 SMNVEV (reference sequence). The CDR3 has 15 amino acids.

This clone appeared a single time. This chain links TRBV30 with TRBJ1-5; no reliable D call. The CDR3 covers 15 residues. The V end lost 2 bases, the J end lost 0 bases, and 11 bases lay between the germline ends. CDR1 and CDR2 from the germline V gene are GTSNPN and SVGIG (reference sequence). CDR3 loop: CAWSPSGNSNQPQHF. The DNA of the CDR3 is TGTGCCTGGAGTCCCTCGGGTAATAGCAATCAGCCCCAGCATTTT. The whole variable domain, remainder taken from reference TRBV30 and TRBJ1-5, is SQTIHQWPATLVQPVGSPLSLECTVEGTSNPNLYWYRQAAGRGLQLLFYSVGIGQISSEVPQNLSASRPQDRQFILSSKKLLLSDSGFYLCAWSPSGNSNQPQHFGDGTRLSIL.

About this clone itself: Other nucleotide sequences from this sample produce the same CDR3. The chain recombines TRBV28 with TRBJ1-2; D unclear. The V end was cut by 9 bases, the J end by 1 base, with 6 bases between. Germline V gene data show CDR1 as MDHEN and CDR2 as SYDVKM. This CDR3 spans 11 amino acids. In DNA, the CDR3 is TGTGCCAGTACCAGTAACTATGGCTACACCTTC. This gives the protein CASTSNYGYTF.

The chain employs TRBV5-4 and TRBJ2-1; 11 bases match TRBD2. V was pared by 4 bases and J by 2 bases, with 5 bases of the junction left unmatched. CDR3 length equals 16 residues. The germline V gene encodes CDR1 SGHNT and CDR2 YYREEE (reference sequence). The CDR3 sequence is CASSGGLADTYNEQFF. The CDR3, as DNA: TGTGCCAGCAGCGGGGGACTAGCGGATACCTACAATGAGCAGTTCTTC.

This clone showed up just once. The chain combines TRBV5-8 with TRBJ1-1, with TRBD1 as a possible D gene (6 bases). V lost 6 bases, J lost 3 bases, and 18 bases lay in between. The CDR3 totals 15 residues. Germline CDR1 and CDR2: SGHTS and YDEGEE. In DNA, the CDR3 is TGTGCCAGCACGAGGGGGAGACGATGGGACACTGAAGCTTTCTTT. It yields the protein CASTRGRRWDTEAFF.

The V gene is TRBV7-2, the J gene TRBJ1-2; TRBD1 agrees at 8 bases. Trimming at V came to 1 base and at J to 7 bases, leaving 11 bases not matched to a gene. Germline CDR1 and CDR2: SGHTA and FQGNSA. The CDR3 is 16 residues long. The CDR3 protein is CASSLVGQGAIGGYTF. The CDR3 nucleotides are TGTGCCAGCAGCTTAGTCGGTCAGGGGGCGATAGGTGGCTACACCTTC.

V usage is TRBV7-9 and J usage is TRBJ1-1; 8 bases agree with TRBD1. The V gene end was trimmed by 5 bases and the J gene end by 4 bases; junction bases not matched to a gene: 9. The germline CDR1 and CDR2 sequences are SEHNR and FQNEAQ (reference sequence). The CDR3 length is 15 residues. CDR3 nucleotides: TGTGCCAGCAGCCCCCAGGGGGCGAGGAGCACTGAAGCTTTCTTT. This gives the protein CASSPQGARSTEAFF. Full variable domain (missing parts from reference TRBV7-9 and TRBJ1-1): DTGVSQNPRHKITKRGQNVTFRCDPISEHNRLYWYRQTLGQGPEFLTYFQNEAQLEKSRLLSDRFSAERPKGSFSTLEIQRTEQGDSAMYLCASSPQGARSTEAFFGQGTRLTVV.

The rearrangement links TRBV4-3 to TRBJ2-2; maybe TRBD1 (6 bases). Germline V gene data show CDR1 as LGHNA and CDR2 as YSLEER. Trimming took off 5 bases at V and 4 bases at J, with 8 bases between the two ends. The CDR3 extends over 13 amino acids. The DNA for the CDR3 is TGCGCCAGCAGCGAACAGGGCACCGGGGAGCTGTTTTTT. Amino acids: CASSEQGTGELFF.

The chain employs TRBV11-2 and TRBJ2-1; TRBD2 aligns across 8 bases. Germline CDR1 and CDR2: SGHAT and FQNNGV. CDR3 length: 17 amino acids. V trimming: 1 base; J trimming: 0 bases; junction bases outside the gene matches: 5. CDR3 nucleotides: TGTGCCAGCAGCTTAGGTACTAGCGGCAGCTCCTACAATGAGCAGTTCTTC. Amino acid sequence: CASSLGTSGSSYNEQFF.

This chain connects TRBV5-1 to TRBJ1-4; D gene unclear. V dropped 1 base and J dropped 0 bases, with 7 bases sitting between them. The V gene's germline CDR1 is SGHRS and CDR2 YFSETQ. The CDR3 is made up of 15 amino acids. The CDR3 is CASSLMRATNEKLFF. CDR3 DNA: TGCGCCAGCAGCTTGATGCGGGCAACTAATGAAAAACTGTTTTTT.

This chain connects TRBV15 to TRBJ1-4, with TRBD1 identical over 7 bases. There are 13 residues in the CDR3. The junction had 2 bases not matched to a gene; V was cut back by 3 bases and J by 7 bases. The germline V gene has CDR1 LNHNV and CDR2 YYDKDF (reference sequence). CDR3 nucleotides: TGTGCCACCAGCAGGCGACAGGGTGAAAAACTGTTTTTT. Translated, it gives CATSRRQGEKLFF.

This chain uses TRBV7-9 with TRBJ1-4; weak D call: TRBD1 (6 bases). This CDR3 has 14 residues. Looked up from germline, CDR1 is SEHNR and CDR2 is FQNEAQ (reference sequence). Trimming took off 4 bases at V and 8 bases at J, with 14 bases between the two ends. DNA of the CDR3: TGTGCCAGCAGCTCAGACAGGCGTAGGGAAAAACTGTTTTTT. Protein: CASSSDRRREKLFF.

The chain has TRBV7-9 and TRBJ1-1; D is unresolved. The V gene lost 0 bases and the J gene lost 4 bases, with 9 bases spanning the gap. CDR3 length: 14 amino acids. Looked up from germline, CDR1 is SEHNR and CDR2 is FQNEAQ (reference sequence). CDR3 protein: CASSLAGSSTEAFF. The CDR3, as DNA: TGTGCCAGCAGCTTAGCCGGGAGCTCCACTGAAGCTTTCTTT.